The entry that follows covers one T cell receptor (beta chain) sequence. No antigen is known for it. The CDR3 is 13 residues long. Germline loops: CDR1 GTSNPN, CDR2 SVGIG (reference sequence). V was pared by 3 bases and J by 7 bases, with 4 bases of the junction left unmatched. This specimen comes from a study of OX40 agonist ivuxolimab in advanced cancers. Study information: Patients assigned to dose escalation were diagnosed with hepatocellular carcinoma, melanoma, renal cell or head and neck cancer. Subjects had a mean age of approximately 60 years, with a range of 23 to 79; less than 90% were male.

Clones were read by immunoSEQ multiplex PCR, and TCRdb kept only the in-frame ones, dropping some. The table includes some 100,000 clones, about 87% detected once. Collection of blood occurred at baseline, at cycle 4 day 1, and at cycle 7 day 1. Whole-study results and caveats: Both blood CD4+ and CD8+ T cells showed clonal growth by week 6 at 0.1 to 3.0 mg/kg.

The sequence was collected from an adult with an advanced solid tumor such as melanoma, head and neck, liver or kidney cancer. The V call is TRBV30, the J call TRBJ2-4; 9 nucleotides agree with TRBD1. The sample in question was CD4+ or CD8+ T cells sorted from blood, obtained in a trial of the OX40 agonist ivuxolimab. CDR3 region: CAWSQQGANIQYF. CDR3 DNA: TGTGCCTGGAGCCAACAGGGGGCGAACATTCAGTACTTC.